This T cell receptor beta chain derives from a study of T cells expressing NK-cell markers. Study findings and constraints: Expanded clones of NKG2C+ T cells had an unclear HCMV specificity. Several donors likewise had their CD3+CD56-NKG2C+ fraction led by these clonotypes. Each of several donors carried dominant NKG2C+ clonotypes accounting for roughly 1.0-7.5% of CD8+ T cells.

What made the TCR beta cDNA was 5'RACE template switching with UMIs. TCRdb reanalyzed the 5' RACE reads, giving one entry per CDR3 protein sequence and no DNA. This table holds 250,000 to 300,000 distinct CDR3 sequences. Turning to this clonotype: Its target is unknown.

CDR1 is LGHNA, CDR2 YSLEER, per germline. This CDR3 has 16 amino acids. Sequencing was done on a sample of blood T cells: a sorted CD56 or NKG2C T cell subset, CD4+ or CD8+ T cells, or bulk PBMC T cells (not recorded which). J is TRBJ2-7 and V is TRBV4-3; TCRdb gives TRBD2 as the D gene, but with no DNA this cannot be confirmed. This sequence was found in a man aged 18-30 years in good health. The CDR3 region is CASSQGGGRDFYEQYF.